This T cell receptor beta chain was profiled in a study of T cells in Graves' hyperthyroidism and ophthalmopathy. The wider study: Peripheral blood was collected at initial diagnosis, before any treatment.

Template material for amplifying TCR beta CDR3 regions consisted of RNA transcripts. TCR CDR3 regions were first amplified by RT-PCR with HTBI primers. TCRdb reprocessed the multiplex PCR reads with MiXCR, giving one entry per CDR3 protein. The sample holds hundreds of thousands of distinct CDR3 sequences, roughly 37% seen once. Stable hyperthyroidism: no ophthalmopathy progression over 18 months of follow-up. Hyperthyroidism, newly diagnosed and lasting under 2 months, affected patients aged 18 to 65. Study outcomes and limitations: Most expanded thyroid clonotypes above 0.001 also appeared in blood.

A few counts support this clonotype. Its antigen is currently unknown. CDR1 is SEHNR and CDR2 is FQNEAQ in the germline V gene (reference sequence). The V and J ends lost 3 bases and 1 base respectively, with 10 bases between them. The length of the CDR3 is 14 residues. The receptor was derived from a man between 18 and 35 years old with Graves' hyperthyroidism. Sequencing used blood. This chain links TRBV7-9 with TRBJ2-7, with D unclear. In nucleotides, the CDR3 is TGTGCCAGCAGCTTTCCAGGAGAATCCTACGAGCAGTACTTC. Its protein is CASSFPGESYEQYF. Using reference TRBV7-9 and TRBJ2-7 for the parts outside the CDR3, the full variable domain is DTGVSQNPRHKITKRGQNVTFRCDPISEHNRLYWYRQTLGQGPEFLTYFQNEAQLEKSRLLSDRFSAERPKGSFSTLEIQRTEQGDSAMYLCASSFPGESYEQYFGPGTRLTVT.